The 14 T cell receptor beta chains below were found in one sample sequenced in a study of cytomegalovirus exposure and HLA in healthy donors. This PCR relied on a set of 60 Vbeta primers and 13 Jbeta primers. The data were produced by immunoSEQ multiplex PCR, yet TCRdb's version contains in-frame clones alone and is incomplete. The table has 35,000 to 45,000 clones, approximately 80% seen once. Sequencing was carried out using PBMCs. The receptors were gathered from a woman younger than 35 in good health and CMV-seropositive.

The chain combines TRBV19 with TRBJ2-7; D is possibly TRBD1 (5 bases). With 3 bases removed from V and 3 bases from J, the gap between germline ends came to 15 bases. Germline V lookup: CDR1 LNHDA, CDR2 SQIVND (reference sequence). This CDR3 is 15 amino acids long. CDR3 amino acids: CASSMGSGFNYEQYF. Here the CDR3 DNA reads TGTGCCAGTAGTATGGGATCAGGGTTCAACTACGAGCAGTACTTC.

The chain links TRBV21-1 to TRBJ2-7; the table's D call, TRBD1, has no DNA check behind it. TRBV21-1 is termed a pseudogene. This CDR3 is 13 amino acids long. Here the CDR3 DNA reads TGTGCCAGCTTGGACAGGAGACCATACGAGCAGTACTTC. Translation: CASLDRRPYEQYF.

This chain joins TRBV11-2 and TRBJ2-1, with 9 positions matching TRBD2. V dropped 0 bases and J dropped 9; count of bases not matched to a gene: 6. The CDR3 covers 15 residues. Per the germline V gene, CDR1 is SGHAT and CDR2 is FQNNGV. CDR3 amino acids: CASSLDIAGAGEQFF. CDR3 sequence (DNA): TGTGCCAGCAGCTTAGATATAGCGGGAGCCGGTGAGCAGTTCTTC. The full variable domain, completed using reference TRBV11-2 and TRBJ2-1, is EAGVAQSPRYKIIEKRQSVAFWCNPISGHATLYWYQQILGQGPKLLIQFQNNGVVDDSQLPKDRFSAERLKGVDSTLKIQPAKLEDSAVYLCASSLDIAGAGEQFFGPGTRLTVL.

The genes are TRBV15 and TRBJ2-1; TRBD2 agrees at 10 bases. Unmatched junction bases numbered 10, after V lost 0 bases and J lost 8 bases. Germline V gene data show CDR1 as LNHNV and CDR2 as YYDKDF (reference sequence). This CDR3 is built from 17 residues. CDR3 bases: TGTGCCACCAGCAGAGATCCAGCGGGAGGGCCGACGGATGAGCAGTTCTTC. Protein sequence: CATSRDPAGGPTDEQFF.

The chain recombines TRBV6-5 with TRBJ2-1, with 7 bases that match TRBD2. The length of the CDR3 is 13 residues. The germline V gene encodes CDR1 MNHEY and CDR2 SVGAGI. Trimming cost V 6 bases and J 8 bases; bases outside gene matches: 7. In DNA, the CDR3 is TGTGCCAGCAGGTCACTAGCGAGCCATGAGCAGTTCTTC. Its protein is CASRSLASHEQFF.

The CDR3 sequence: CASSEALPLAGGQETQYF. The CDR3 DNA sequence: TGTGCCAGCAGTGAAGCGCTTCCCCTAGCGGGGGGACAAGAGACCCAGTACTTC. The chain recombines TRBV2 with TRBJ2-5, with 11 bases identical to TRBD2. After removal of 0 bases from V and 2 bases from J, the junction contained 8 bases not matched to a gene. The CDR3 runs to 18 residues. Germline V gene sequence: CDR1 SNHLY, CDR2 FYNNEI.

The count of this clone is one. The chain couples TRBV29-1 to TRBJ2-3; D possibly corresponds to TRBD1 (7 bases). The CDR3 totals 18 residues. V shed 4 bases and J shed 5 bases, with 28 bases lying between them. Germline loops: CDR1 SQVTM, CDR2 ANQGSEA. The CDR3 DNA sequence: TGCAGCGTTGGGGGGGATTCGCAGGGGGTGCCCTCCGTAGATACGCAGTATTTT. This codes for CSVGGDSQGVPSVDTQYF.

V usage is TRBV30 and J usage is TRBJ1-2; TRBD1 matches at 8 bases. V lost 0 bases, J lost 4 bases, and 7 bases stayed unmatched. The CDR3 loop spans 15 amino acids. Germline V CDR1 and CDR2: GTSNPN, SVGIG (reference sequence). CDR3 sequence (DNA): TGTGCCTGGAGTGTACGGGCAGGGGGCGGCTATGGCTACACCTTC. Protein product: CAWSVRAGGGYGYTF.

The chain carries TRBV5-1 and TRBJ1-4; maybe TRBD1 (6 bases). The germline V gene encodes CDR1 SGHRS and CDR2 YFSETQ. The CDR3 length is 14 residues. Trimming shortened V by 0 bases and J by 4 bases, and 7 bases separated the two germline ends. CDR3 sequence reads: CASSLAGVNEKLFF. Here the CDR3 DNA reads TGCGCCAGCAGCTTGGCAGGGGTTAATGAAAAACTGTTTTTT.

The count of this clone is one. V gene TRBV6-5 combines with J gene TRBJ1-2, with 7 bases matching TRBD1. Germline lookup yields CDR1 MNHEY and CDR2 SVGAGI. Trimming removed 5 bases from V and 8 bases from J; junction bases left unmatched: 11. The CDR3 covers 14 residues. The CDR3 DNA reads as TGTGCCAGCAGTCACCGGGACAGAGTGGGCGGCTACACCTTC. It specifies CASSHRDRVGGYTF.

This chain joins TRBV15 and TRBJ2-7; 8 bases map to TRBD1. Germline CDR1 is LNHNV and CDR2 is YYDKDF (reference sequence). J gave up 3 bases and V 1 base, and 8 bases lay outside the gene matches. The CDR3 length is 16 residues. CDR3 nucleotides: TGTGCCACCAGCAGAGCACAGGGGGGTTCTGTCTACGAGCAGTACTTC. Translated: CATSRAQGGSVYEQYF.

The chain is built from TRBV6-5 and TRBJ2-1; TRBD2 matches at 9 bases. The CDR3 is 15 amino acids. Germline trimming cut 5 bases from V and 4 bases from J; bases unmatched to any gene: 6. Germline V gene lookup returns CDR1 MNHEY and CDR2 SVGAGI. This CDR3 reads CASSMIAGAYNEQFF. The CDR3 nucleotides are TGTGCCAGCAGTATGATAGCGGGAGCGTACAATGAGCAGTTCTTC.

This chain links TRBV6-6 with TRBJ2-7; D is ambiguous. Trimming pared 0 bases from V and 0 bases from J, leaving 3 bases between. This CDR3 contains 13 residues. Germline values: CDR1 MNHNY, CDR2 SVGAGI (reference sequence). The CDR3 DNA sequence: TGTGCCAGCAGTTACTCTAGCTCCTACGAGCAGTACTTC. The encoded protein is CASSYSSSYEQYF.

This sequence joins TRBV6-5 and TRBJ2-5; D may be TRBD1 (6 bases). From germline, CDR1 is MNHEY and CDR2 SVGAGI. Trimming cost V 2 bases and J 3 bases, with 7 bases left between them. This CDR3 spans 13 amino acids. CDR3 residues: CASSYGDKETQYF. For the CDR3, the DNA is TGTGCCAGCAGTTACGGGGACAAAGAGACCCAGTACTTC.